A selection of T cell receptor beta chains follows, all from one sample in a study of blood T cells in healthy people across ages. MiXCR, applied by TCRdb to the 5' RACE reads, yields one record per CDR3 protein. Among around 1,900,000 distinct CDR3 sequences listed, approximately 40% were seen once. The source material was blood. These receptors were obtained from a human donor in good health. The CDR3 runs from the conserved cysteine through the conserved F or W. Each record gives: clone size, J gene, D gene, V gene, CDR3 DNA, CDR3 protein. A D gene is named only where the DNA matches it firmly. Size values are once, few and many counts, or a class for expanded clones, and some rows have none.

. | TRBJ2-6 | . | TRBV4-3 | TGCGCCAGCAGCCCCGGGAACCACCACTCTGGGGCCAACGTCCTGACTTTC | CASSPGNHHSGANVLTF
many | TRBJ2-1 | . | TRBV29-1 | TGCAGCGTAACGCGGGGACCCAATGAGCAGTTCTTC | CSVTRGPNEQFF
few | TRBJ2-3 | TRBD1 | TRBV7-2 | TGTGCCAGCAGCCAAACTGGACAGGGTTCGCAGTATTTT | CASSQTGQGSQYF
. | TRBJ1-6 | . | TRBV20-1 | TGCAGTGCCTCAACGGGGGGCTCCTATAATTCACCCCTCCACTTT | CSASTGGSYNSPLHF
few | TRBJ2-5 | . | TRBV28 | TGTGCCAGCAGTGGGGACTCTCGGGAGACCCAGTACTTC | CASSGDSRETQYF
. | TRBJ1-6 | . | TRBV6-2/TRBV6-3 | TGTGCCAGCAGTTATTTACCGGGTCCCCTCCACTTT | CASSYLPGPLHF
. | TRBJ2-1 | TRBD2 | TRBV5-1 | TGCGCCACCACGACTAGCTTCCCCAATGAGCAGTTCTTC | CATTTSFPNEQFF
. | TRBJ2-1 | TRBD2 | TRBV5-1 | TGCGCCAGCAGCGAATCCATTGGTAGCGGGGTTTACAATGAGCAGTTCTTC | CASSESIGSGVYNEQFF
. | TRBJ1-2 | . | TRBV10-3 | TGTGCCATCAGCCCCGAGGGTATGGGATATGGCTACACCTTC | CAISPEGMGYGYTF
. | TRBJ1-5 | . | TRBV15 | TGTGCCACCAGCCGCAGGGCTAGCAATCAGCCCCAGCATTTT | CATSRRASNQPQHF
. | TRBJ1-2 | . | TRBV6-5 | TGTGCCAGCAGTTACTCGAGGGGGGCAGACTATGGCTACACCTTC | CASSYSRGADYGYTF
many | TRBJ2-1 | TRBD2 | TRBV5-1 | TGTGCCAGCAGCTTAGTAGCGGGGTCCTACAATGAGCAGTTCTTC | CASSLVAGSYNEQFF
few | TRBJ1-4 | TRBD1 | TRBV10-3 | TGTGCCACGGGACCGGGGACAGGGAATGAAAAACTGTTTTTT | CATGPGTGNEKLFF
. | TRBJ1-1 | . | TRBV7-8 | TGTGCCAGCACAACTCCGGGAGGAGGATTTAGCACTGAAGCTTTCTTT | CASTTPGGGFSTEAFF
few | TRBJ1-1 | . | TRBV7-9 | TGTGCCAGCAGGCCCCGACAGGCGAATATCCAAATGAACACTGAAGCTTTCTTT | CASRPRQANIQMNTEAFF
. | TRBJ1-2 | TRBD1 | TRBV5-5 | TGTGCCAGCAGCTCCCATGGACAGGGCTCCTATGGCTACACCTTC | CASSSHGQGSYGYTF
few | TRBJ1-5 | TRBD1 | TRBV12-3/TRBV12-4 | TGTGCCAGCAGTTCCACGACAGGGTCCAATCAGCCCCAGCATTTT | CASSSTTGSNQPQHF
. | TRBJ1-5 | . | TRBV7-9 | TGTGCCATCCAGACCGCAGGGGACAATCAGCCCCAGCATTTT | CAIQTAGDNQPQHF
few | TRBJ2-3 | . | TRBV4-3 | TGCGCCAGCAGCCAGCGGGGCTTCACAGATACGCAGTATTTT | CASSQRGFTDTQYF
. | TRBJ2-3 | TRBD1 | TRBV12-3/TRBV12-4 | TGTGCCAGCATTCAATCCGGGACAGCTTACACAGATACGCAGTATTTT | CASIQSGTAYTDTQYF
. | TRBJ1-2 | . | TRBV20-1 | TGCAGTGCTAGTTCAGATTCCTATGGCTACACCTTC | CSASSDSYGYTF
. | TRBJ2-1 | TRBD2 | TRBV5-1 | TGCGCCAGCAGCTCTGAACGGGGAGGGCTGTTCTTC | CASSSERGGLFF
. | TRBJ2-3 | . | TRBV7-2 | TGTGCCAGCAGCTTAGTAGCAGGGCGTGGGGATACGCAGTATTTT | CASSLVAGRGDTQYF
few | TRBJ1-4 | . | TRBV5-1 | TGCGCCAGCAACGATGGAAACAATGAAAAACTGTTTTTT | CASNDGNNEKLFF
few | TRBJ1-2 | . | TRBV29-1 | TGCAGCGCTGCCCGGGACGCTAACTATGGCTACACCTTC | CSAARDANYGYTF
. | TRBJ2-3 | . | TRBV5-1 | TGCGCCAGCAGCTTGGGTGAGGCCCGGGATACGCAGTATTTT | CASSLGEARDTQYF
few | TRBJ2-5 | . | TRBV6-2/TRBV6-3 | TGTGCCAGCAGTTATATCTTGGGTGAGCAGTACTTC | CASSYILGEQYF
. | TRBJ2-3 | TRBD2 | TRBV4-2 | TGTGCCAGCAGCCAAGACAAGCGGGGGGGCATAGATACGCAGTATTTT | CASSQDKRGGIDTQYF
. | TRBJ2-7 | TRBD2 | TRBV12-3/TRBV12-4 | TGTGCCAGCAGCCCCTCTTCTGTTAGCGGGGGGGCAGGCTCCTACGAGCAGTACTTC | CASSPSSVSGGAGSYEQYF
many | TRBJ2-5 | TRBD1 | TRBV7-9 | TGTGCCAGCAGCCCCGGACAGGGAGGAGAGACCCAGTACTTC | CASSPGQGGETQYF
. | TRBJ1-4 | . | TRBV6-5 | TGTGTCAGCAGTTTATTACAGGGAATAGGCCAAAAACTGTTTTTT | CVSSLLQGIGQKLFF
few | TRBJ2-1 | . | TRBV10-3 | TGTGCCACCCACTCACTAGGAGCAACCTACAATGAGCAGTTCTTC | CATHSLGATYNEQFF
. | TRBJ1-2 | . | TRBV7-2 | TGTGCCAGCAGACTAGCGGGGCGAGTTAACTATGGCTACACCTTC | CASRLAGRVNYGYTF
. | TRBJ1-1 | . | TRBV12-3/TRBV12-4 | TGTGCCTCCCGAGGGACGGATAACACTGAAGCTTTCTTT | CASRGTDNTEAFF
. | TRBJ1-2 | . | TRBV4-3 | TGCGCCAGCAGCCCGGAGGACAGCTCTAACTATGGCTACACCTTC | CASSPEDSSNYGYTF
. | TRBJ2-7 | . | TRBV20-1 | TGCAGTGCTATAAAACAGGAGTACGTGCAGTACTTC | CSAIKQEYVQYF
. | TRBJ2-5 | TRBD1 | TRBV7-8 | TGTGCCAGCAGCTTAGACAGGGGTGTCGGGGAGACCCAGTACTTC | CASSLDRGVGETQYF
. | TRBJ2-7 | . | TRBV20-1 | TGCAGTGCTAGAGATCATCGAGGGTCCTCCTACGAGCAGTACTTC | CSARDHRGSSYEQYF
. | TRBJ2-3 | . | TRBV6-5 | TGTGCCAGCATTTCTACTAGTGGGGGCACAGATACGCAGTATTTT | CASISTSGGTDTQYF
few | TRBJ2-5 | . | TRBV12-3/TRBV12-4 | TGTGCCAGCAGTACATACAGGGATGCAGAGACCCAGTACTTC | CASSTYRDAETQYF
. | TRBJ1-2 | TRBD1 | TRBV6-1 | TGTGCCAGCAGTGATAAGCTGACAGGGGTCTTGATTGGCTACACCTTC | CASSDKLTGVLIGYTF
. | TRBJ1-6 | . | TRBV6-5 | TGTGCCAACAGCTCGGGAGGAAGGGGTTATAGTTCACCCCTCCACTTT | CANSSGGRGYSSPLHF
few | TRBJ2-2 | TRBD2 | TRBV7-3 | TGTGCCAGCAGCTTAACGTTGGCGGGGGCCGGGGAGCTGTTTTTT | CASSLTLAGAGELFF